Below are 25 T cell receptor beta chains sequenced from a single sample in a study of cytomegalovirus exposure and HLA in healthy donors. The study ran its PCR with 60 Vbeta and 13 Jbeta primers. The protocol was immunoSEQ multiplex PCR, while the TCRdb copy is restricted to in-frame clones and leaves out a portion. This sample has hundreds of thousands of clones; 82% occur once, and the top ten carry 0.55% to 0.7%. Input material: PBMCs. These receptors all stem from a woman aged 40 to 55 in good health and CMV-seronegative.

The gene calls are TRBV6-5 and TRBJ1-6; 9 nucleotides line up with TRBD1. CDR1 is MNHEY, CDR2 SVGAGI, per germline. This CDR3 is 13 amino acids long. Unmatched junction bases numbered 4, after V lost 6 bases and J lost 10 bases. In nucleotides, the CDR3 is TGTGCCAGCAGCACAGGGGGCGGCTCACCCCTCCACTTT. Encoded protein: CASSTGGGSPLHF.

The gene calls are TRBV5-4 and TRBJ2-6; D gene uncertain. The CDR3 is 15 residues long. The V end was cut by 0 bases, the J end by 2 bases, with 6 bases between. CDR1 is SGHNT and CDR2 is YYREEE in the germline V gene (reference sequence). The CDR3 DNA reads TGTGCCAGCAGCTTGGTGCAGGCTGGGGCCAACGTCCTGACTTTC. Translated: CASSLVQAGANVLTF.

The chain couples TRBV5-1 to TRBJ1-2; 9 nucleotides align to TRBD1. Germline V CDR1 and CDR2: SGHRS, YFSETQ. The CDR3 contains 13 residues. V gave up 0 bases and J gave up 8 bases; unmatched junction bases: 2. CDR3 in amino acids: CASSLGQGEGYTF. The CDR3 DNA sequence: TGCGCCAGCAGCTTGGGACAGGGGGAGGGCTACACCTTC.

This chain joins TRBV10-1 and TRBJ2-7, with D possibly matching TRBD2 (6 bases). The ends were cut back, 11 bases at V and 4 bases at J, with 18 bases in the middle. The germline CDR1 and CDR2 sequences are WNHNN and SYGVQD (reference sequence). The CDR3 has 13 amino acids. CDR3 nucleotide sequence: TGCGCCCCGGGGGAGGCAGGAAAGTACGAGCAGTACTTC. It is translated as CAPGEAGKYEQYF.

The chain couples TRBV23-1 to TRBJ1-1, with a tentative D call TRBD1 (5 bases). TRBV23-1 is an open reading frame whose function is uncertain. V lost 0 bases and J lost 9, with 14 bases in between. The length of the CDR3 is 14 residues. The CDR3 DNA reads TGCGCCAGCAGTCAATCGAGGCAGGGTGACCAAGCTTTCTTT. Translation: CASSQSRQGDQAFF.

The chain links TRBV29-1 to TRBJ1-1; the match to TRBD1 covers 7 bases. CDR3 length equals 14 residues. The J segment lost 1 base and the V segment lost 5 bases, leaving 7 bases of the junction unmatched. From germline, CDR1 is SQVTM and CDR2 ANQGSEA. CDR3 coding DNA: TGCAGCGTTACGACAGGGCGAGCGAACACTGAAGCTTTCTTT. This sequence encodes CSVTTGRANTEAFF.

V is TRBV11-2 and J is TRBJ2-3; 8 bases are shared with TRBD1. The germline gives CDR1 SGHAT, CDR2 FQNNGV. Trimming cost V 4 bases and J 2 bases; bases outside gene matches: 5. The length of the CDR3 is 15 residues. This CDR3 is CASSYDRGSTDTQYF. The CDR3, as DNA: TGTGCCAGCAGCTATGACAGGGGTTCCACAGATACGCAGTATTTT.

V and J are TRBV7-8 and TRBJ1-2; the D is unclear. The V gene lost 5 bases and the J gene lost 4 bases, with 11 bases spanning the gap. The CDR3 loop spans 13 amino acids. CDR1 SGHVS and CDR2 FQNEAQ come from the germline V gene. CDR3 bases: TGTGCCAGCAGCCCAGAGGTGGGCTATGGCTACACCTTC. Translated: CASSPEVGYGYTF.

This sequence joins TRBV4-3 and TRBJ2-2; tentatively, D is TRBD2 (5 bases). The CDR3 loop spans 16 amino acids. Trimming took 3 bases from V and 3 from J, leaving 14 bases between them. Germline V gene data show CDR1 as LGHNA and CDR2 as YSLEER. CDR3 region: CASSHSVGSYTGELFF. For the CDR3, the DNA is TGCGCCAGCAGCCACTCGGTAGGGAGCTACACCGGGGAGCTGTTTTTT.

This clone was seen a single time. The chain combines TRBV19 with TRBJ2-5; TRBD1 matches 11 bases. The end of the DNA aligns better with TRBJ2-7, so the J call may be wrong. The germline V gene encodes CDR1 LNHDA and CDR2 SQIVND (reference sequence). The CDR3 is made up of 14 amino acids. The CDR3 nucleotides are TGTGCCAGTACCCCCGGGACAGGGGGTCACGAGCAGTACTTC. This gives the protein CASTPGTGGHEQYF.

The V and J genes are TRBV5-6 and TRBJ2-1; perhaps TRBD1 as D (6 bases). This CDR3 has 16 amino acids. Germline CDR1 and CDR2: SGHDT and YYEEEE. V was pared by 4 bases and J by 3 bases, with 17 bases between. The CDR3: CASSPIRQGIYNEQFF. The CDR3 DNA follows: TGTGCCAGCAGCCCAATAAGGCAGGGGATCTACAATGAGCAGTTCTTC. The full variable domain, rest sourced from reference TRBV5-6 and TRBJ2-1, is DAGVTQSPTHLIKTRGQQVTLRCSPKSGHDTVSWYQQALGQGPQFIFQYYEEEERQRGNFPDRFSGHQFPNYSSELNVNALLLGDSALYLCASSPIRQGIYNEQFFGPGTRLTVL.

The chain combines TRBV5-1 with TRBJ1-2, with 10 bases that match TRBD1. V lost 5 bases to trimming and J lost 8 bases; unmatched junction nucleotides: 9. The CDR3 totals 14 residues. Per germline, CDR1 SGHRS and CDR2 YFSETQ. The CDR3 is CASRNDRGQKGYTF. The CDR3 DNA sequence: TGCGCCAGCAGGAATGACAGGGGGCAAAAAGGCTACACCTTC.

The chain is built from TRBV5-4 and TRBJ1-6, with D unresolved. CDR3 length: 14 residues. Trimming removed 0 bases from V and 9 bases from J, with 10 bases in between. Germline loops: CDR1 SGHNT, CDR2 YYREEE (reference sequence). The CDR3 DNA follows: TGTGCCAGCAGCTTGGAAACTTGGAGTTCACCCCTCCACTTT. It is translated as CASSLETWSSPLHF.

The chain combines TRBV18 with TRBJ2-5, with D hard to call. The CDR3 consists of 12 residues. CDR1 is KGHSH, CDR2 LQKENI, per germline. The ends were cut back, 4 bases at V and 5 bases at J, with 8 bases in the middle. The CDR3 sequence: CASSLKRETQYF. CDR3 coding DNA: TGTGCCAGCTCACTCAAACGGGAGACCCAGTACTTC.

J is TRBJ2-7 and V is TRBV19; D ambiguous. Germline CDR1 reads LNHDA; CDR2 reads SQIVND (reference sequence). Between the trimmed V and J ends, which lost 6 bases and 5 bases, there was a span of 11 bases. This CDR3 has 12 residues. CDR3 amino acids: CASSSSVHEQYF. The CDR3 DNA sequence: TGTGCCAGTAGCTCTTCGGTGCACGAGCAGTACTTC.

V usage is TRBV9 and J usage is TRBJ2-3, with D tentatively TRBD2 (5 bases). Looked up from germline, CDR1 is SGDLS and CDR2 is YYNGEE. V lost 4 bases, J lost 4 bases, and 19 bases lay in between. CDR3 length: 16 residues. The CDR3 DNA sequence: TGTGCCAGCAGCCCTCCGGGATCAAGCGGCCCAGATACGCAGTATTTT. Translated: CASSPPGSSGPDTQYF.

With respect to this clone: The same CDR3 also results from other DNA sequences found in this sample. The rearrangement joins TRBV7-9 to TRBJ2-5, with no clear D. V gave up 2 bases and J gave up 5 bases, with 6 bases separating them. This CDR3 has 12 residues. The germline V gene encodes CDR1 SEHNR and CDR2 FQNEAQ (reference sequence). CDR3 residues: CASSLSGETQYF. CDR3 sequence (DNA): TGTGCCAGCAGCTTATCCGGGGAGACCCAGTACTTC.

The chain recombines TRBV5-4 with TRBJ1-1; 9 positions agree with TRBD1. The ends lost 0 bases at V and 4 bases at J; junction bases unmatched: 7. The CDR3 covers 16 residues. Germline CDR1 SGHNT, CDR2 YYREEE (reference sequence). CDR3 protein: CASSLATGGMGTEAFF. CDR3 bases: TGTGCCAGCAGCTTGGCGACAGGGGGGATGGGCACTGAAGCTTTCTTT.

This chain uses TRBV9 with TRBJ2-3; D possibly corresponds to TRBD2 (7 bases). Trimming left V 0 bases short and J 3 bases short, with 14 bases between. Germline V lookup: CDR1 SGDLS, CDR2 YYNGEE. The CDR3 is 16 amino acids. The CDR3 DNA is TGTGCCAGCAGCGTAGCTTTCGGGGGGCGGACAGATACGCAGTATTTT. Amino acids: CASSVAFGGRTDTQYF.

CDR3 sequence: CASSAMGGRGSVSNQPQHF. The CDR3 bases are TGTGCCAGCAGTGCCATGGGAGGGCGGGGAAGTGTGAGCAATCAGCCCCAGCATTTT. The rearrangement joins TRBV6-1 to TRBJ1-5; D is unclear. Trimming shortened V by 4 bases and J by 1 base, and 23 bases separated the two germline ends. The length of the CDR3 is 19 residues. From germline, CDR1 is MNHNS and CDR2 SASEGT.

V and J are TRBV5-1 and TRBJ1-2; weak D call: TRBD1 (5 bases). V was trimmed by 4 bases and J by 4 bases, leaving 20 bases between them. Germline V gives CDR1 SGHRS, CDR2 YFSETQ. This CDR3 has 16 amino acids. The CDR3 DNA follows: TGCGCCAGCAGCCTCGATGGTCGACAGAGTCGCTATGGCTACACCTTC. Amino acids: CASSLDGRQSRYGYTF.

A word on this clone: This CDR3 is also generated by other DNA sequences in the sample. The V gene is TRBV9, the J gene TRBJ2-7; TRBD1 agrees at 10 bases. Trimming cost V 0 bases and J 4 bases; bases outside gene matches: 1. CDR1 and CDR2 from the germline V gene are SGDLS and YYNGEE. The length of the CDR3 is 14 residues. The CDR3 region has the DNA TGTGCCAGCAGCGTAGGGGACAGGGGATACGAGCAGTACTTC. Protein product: CASSVGDRGYEQYF.

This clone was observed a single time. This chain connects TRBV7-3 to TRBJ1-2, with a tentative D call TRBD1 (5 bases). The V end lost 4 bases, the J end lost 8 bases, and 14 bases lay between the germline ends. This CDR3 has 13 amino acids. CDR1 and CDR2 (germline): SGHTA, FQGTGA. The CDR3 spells CASSSLTGEGYTF. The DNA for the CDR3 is TGTGCCAGCAGCTCCCTGACGGGGGAGGGCTACACCTTC. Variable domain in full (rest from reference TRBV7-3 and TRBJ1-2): GAGVSQTPSNKVTEKGKYVELRCDPISGHTALYWYRQSLGQGPEFLIYFQGTGAADDSGLPNDRFFAVRPEGSVSTLKIQRTERGDSAVYLCASSSLTGEGYTFGSGTRLTVV.

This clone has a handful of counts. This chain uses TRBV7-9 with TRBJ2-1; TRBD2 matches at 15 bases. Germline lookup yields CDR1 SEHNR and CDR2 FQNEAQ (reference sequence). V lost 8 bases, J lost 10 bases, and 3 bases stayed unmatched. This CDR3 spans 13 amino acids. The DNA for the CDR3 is TGTGCCAGCGGACTAGCGGGGGGGCGAGAGCAGTTCTTC. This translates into CASGLAGGREQFF. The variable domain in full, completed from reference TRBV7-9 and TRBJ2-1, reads DTGVSQNPRHKITKRGQNVTFRCDPISEHNRLYWYRQTLGQGPEFLTYFQNEAQLEKSRLLSDRFSAERPKGSFSTLEIQRTEQGDSAMYLCASGLAGGREQFFGPGTRLTVL.

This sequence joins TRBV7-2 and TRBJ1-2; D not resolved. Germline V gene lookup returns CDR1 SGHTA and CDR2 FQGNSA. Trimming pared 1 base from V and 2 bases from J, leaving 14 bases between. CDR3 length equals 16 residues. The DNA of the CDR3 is TGTGCCAGCAGCTTAGGCCTCCGGGTTGCAAACTATGGCTACACCTTC. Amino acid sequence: CASSLGLRVANYGYTF.